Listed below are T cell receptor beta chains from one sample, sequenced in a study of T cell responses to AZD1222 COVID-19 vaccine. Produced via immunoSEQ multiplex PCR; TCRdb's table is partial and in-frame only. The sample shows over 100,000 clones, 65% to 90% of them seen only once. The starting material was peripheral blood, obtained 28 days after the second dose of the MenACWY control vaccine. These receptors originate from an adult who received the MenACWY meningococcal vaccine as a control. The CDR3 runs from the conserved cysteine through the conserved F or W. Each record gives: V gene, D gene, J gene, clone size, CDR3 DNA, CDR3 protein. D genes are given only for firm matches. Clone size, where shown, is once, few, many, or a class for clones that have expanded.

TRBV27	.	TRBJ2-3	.	TGTGCCAGCAGGGGACTGGCCCAGGATACGCAGTATTTT	CASRGLAQDTQYF
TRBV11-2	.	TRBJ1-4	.	TGTGCCAGCAGCTCACTGGCGAATGAAAAACTGTTTTTT	CASSSLANEKLFF
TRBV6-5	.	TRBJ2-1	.	TGTGCCACCTCCTGGAGGGTTGAAGAGCAGTTCTTC	CATSWRVEEQFF
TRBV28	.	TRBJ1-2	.	TGTGCCAGCAGTTCCAGGACCTGGGAGGGCTATGGCTACACCTTC	CASSSRTWEGYGYTF
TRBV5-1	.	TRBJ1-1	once	TGCGCCAGCAGCTTGGATACAGGCCACACTGAAGCTTTCTTT	CASSLDTGHTEAFF
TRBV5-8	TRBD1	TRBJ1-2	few	TGTGCCAGCAGCATCATAACAGGGGGCTATGGCTACACCTTC	CASSIITGGYGYTF
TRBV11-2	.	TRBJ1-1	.	TGTGCCAGCAGCTTAGTTTTGGGGGGCTACACTGAAGCTTTCTTT	CASSLVLGGYTEAFF
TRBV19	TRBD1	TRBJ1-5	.	TGTGCCAGTAGTATTAGATACAGGGGAGGTTTTCAGCCCCAGCATTTT	CASSIRYRGGFQPQHF
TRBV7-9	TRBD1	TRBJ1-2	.	TGTGCCAGCAGCTTATTTCACAGGGGAAGCTATGGCTACACCTTC	CASSLFHRGSYGYTF
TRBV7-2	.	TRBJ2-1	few	TGTGCCAGCAGCTTTTTCTCTGGCACTTCGGGTGAGCAGTTCTTC	CASSFFSGTSGEQFF
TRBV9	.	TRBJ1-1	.	TGTGCCAGCAGCGTAGGACAGGCACACACTGAAGCTTTCTTT	CASSVGQAHTEAFF
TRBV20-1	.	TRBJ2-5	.	TGCAGTGCTAGTAATTCTATCCGAGGGACCCAGTACTTC	CSASNSIRGTQYF
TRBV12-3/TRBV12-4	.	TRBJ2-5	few	TGTGCCAGCAGTTTGCCGGGGGAGACCCAGTACTTC	CASSLPGETQYF
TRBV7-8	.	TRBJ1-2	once	TGTGCCAGCAGCCCCGGGGACACAAATGGCTACACCTTC	CASSPGDTNGYTF
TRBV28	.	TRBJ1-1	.	TGTGCCAGCAGTACATTGGGTCTAGTTGAAGCTTTCTTT	CASSTLGLVEAFF
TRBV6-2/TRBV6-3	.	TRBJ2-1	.	TGTGCCAGCAGTTTTAACAGAGAGCAGTTCTTC	CASSFNREQFF
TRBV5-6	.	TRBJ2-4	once	TGTGCCAGCAGCTTGGGAGGAATTCAGTACTTC	CASSLGGIQYF
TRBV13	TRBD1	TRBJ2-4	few	TGTGCCAGCAGCGAAGGACAGGGGGCGAACATTCAGTACTTC	CASSEGQGANIQYF
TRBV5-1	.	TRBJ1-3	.	TGCGCCAGCAGCGCAGGACAGACTAGGGTGGGAAACACCATATATTTT	CASSAGQTRVGNTIYF
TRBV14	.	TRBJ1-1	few	TGTGCCAGCAGCTCTCATGGCGGTGGTGAAGCTTTCTTT	CASSSHGGGEAFF
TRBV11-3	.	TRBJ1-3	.	TGTGCCAGCAGCTTAAGGGGAGACTCTGGAAACACCATATATTTT	CASSLRGDSGNTIYF
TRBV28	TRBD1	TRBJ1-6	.	TGTGCCAGCAGTACCACAGGGGACTATAATTCACCCCTCCACTTT	CASSTTGDYNSPLHF
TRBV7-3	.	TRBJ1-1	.	TGTGCCAGCAGCTTAAAAGTGGGGGCCACTGAAGCTTTCTTT	CASSLKVGATEAFF
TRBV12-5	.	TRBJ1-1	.	TGTGCTAGTGCCCAAGACGGGGGAGGAACTGAAGCTTTCTTT	CASAQDGGGTEAFF
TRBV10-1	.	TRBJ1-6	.	TGCGCCAGCAACCGGGAGGCTAATTCACCCCTCCACTTT	CASNREANSPLHF
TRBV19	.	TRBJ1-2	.	TGTGCCAGTAGTATCATGGATTTTACGGATGGCTACACCTTC	CASSIMDFTDGYTF
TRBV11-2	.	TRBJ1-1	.	TGTGCCAGCAGCTTAGATTCTGAAGCTTTCTTT	CASSLDSEAFF
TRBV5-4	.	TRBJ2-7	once	TGTGCCAGCAGCTTTGGGGGCCCCTCCTACGAGCAGTACTTC	CASSFGGPSYEQYF
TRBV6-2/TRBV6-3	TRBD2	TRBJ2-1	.	TGTGCCAGCAGTTACTCCGGGACTAGCGGGAGGTTCCCCCTTTACAATGAGCAGTTCTTC	CASSYSGTSGRFPLYNEQFF
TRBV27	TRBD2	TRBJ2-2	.	TGTGCCAGCAGTTTATCCTGGTCGGGGCGGGGGTACACCGGGGAGCTGTTTTTT	CASSLSWSGRGYTGELFF
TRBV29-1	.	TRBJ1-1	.	TGCAGCGTTATCTTGAACACTGAAGCTTTCTTT	CSVILNTEAFF
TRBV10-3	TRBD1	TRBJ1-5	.	TGTGCCATCAGGGGGGACAGGGCGCCCGATCAGCCCCAGCATTTT	CAIRGDRAPDQPQHF
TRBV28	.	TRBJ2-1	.	TGTGCCAGCAGTTCCCCCCCCTCCTACAATGAGCAGTTCTTC	CASSSPPSYNEQFF
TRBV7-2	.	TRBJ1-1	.	TGTGCCAGCAGCCTTGACAGATACACTGAAGCTTTCTTT	CASSLDRYTEAFF
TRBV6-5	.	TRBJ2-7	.	TGTGCCAGCAGTTACCGGGGCGGCGAGCAGTACTTC	CASSYRGGEQYF
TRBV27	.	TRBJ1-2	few	TGTGCCAGCAGTACCAGAGGGGACTATGGCTACACCTTC	CASSTRGDYGYTF
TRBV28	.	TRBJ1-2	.	TGTGCCAGCAGCCGGGGGTTTGGCTACACCTTC	CASSRGFGYTF
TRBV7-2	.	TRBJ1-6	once	TGTGCCAGCGGGAGGACCTTCAATTCACCCCTCCACTTT	CASGRTFNSPLHF
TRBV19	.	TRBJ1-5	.	TGTGCCAGTAGTATAACAGGGAGGAAGGGGCAGCCCCAGCATTTT	CASSITGRKGQPQHF
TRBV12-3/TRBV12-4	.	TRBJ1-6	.	TGTGCCAGCACCTCCGTGCGTAATTCACCCCTCCACTTT	CASTSVRNSPLHF
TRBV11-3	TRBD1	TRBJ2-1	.	TGTGCCAGCACCGGGACAGGCTCCTACAATGAGCAGTTCTTC	CASTGTGSYNEQFF
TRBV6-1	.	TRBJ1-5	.	TGTGCCAGCAGTGAGAGGACACCGTGGGGCAATCAGCCCCAGCATTTT	CASSERTPWGNQPQHF
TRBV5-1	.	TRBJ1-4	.	TGCGCCAGCAGCTTGGAGGGTGGTACCCTGCTTAATGAAAAACTGTTTTTT	CASSLEGGTLLNEKLFF
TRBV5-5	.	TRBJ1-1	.	TGTGCCAGCAGCTTGGTTACCCAAATGGGGAACACTGAAGCTTTCTTT	CASSLVTQMGNTEAFF
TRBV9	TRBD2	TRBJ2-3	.	TGTGCCAGCAGCCCAAGCGGGAGTAAGACAGATACGCAGTATTTT	CASSPSGSKTDTQYF
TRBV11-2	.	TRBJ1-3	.	TGTGCCAGCAGCCACAGGGTTGGAAACACCATATATTTT	CASSHRVGNTIYF
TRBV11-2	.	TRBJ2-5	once	TGTGCCAGCAGCACAAATAGGCGGGGCGGCGGCTATGTAGAGACCCAGTACTTC	CASSTNRRGGGYVETQYF
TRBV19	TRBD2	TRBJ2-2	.	TGTGCCAGTAGTACTCGTAGCGGGGGGGCGAACACCGGGGAGCTGTTTTTT	CASSTRSGGANTGELFF
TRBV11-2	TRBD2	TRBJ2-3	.	TGTGCCAGCAGCCCTGGGACTAGGACCACAGATACGCAGTATTTT	CASSPGTRTTDTQYF
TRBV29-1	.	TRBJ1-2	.	TGCAGCGCCGAGGCAGGGAAGGGCTACACCTTC	CSAEAGKGYTF
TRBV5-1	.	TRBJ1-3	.	TGCGCCAGCAGCTTGACAGGGTATGGAAACACCATATATTTT	CASSLTGYGNTIYF
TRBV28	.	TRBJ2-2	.	TGTGCCAGCAGTTTACCTCCGACAGGCTTCACTGGGGAGCTGTTTTTT	CASSLPPTGFTGELFF
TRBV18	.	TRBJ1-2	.	TGTGCCAGCACTGAAGGGGGTTCGTCGTATGGCTACACCTTC	CASTEGGSSYGYTF
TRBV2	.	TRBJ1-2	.	TGTGCCAGCAGTGAAAGCTCTACCGCTAACTATGGCTACACCTTC	CASSESSTANYGYTF
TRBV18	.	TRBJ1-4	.	TGTGCCAGCTCCCTGGGCCCGCCGAGACCTAATGAAAAACTGTTTTTT	CASSLGPPRPNEKLFF
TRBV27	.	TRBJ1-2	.	TGTGCCAGCAGTTTATTTGGCAGGGCCCTAAACTATGGCTACACCTTC	CASSLFGRALNYGYTF
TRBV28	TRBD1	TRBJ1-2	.	TGTGCCAGCACCGTTAACAGGGGCGGCGAGCATAGTGGCTACACCTTC	CASTVNRGGEHSGYTF